This T cell receptor beta chain was observed in a study of response to subunit inactivated influenza vaccine (dated by TCRdb to the late 2010s). Context from the whole study: To follow how T cells responded to a trivalent subunit inactivated influenza vaccine, the researchers relied on deep quantitative profiling of the T cell receptor repertoire. Study-level results and caveats: It was suggested by the authors that each seasonal influenza vaccination may recruit only a limited number of new T cells.

This clonotype was counted only a few times. This receptor's antigen is unknown. There are no base qualities to consult, and no much larger clone falls within one base. The protocol used for the library was RT-PCR. Sequenced using an Illumina HiSeq 2500. The public reads were run again by TCRdb, first through fastp at Q25 and then through MiXCR, and only productive beta chains were kept. Rows with a matching CDR3 protein are joined into one entry that keeps the most common DNA and genes. The sample table contains roughly 500,000 distinct CDR3 sequences; only one count was recorded for approximately 16% of them. The biggest ten clones account for about 3% of the sample. V is cut by 6 bases and J by 7 bases, and the space between the germline ends is 12 bases. Including the terminal cysteine and phenylalanine, the CDR3 comprises 13 residues. Only CDR3 DNA is held: 39 bases, read in frame from base 1.

The chain is made from TRBV12-3 or TRBV12-4 and TRBJ2-2; no D gene call is confident. This clonotype was obtained from a man aged 45 to 75 who received an inactivated influenza vaccine. Donor details come from another sample of the same person, matched by shared clones. The sample consisted of CD4+ T cells sorted from PBMCs, taken 23 months after vaccination. The CDR3 here reads CASRPRANGELFF. The DNA is TGTGCCAGCAGGCCCCGGGCTAACGGGGAGCTGTTTTTT.